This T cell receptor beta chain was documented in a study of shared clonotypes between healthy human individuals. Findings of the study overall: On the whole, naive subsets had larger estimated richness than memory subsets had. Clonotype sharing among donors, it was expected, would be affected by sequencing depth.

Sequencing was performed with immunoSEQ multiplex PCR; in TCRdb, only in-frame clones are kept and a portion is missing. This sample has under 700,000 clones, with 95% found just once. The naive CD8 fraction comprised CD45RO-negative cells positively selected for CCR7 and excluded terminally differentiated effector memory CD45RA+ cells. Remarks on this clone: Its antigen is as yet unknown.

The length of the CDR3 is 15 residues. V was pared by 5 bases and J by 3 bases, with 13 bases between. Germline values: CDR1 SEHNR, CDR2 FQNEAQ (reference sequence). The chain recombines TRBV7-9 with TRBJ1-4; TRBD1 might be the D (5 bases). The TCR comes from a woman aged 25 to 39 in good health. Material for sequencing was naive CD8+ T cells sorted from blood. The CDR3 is CASSGPGRANEKLFF. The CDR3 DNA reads TGTGCCAGCAGCGGACCGGGACGGGCTAATGAAAAACTGTTTTTT.